This entry lists 8 T cell receptor beta chains sequenced from one sample in a study of shared clonotypes between healthy human individuals. Produced via immunoSEQ multiplex PCR; TCRdb's table is partial and in-frame only. This sample has 500,000 to 650,000 clones, with around 76% found just once. The sequencing sample was made of PBMCs. Receptors were obtained from a middle-aged woman in good health. Some clones in this sample may be carry-over from other donors' samples.

The rearrangement joins TRBV6-6 to TRBJ2-1, with 11 bases matching TRBD1. CDR1 is MNHNY, CDR2 SVGAGI, per germline (reference sequence). The CDR3 loop spans 15 amino acids. J was trimmed by 6 bases and V by 6 bases; bases with no gene match: 7. The CDR3 DNA follows: TGTGCCAGCAGCAAGGGACAGGGGGACGTCAATGAGCAGTTCTTC. Translated, it gives CASSKGQGDVNEQFF.

Concerning this clone: The sample contains more than one DNA sequence encoding this CDR3. The chain couples TRBV30 to TRBJ1-6, with no clear D. Germline V CDR1 and CDR2: GTSNPN, SVGIG (reference sequence). This CDR3 is 13 amino acids long. V was cut by 2 bases and J by 7 bases, with 9 bases left in between. In nucleotides, the CDR3 is TGTGCCTGGAGTCCCGGCCCCAATTCACCCCTCCACTTT. It translates to CAWSPGPNSPLHF.

V is TRBV27 and J is TRBJ1-1, with 8 bases aligning to TRBD1. Trimming removed 2 bases from V and 5 bases from J; junction bases left unmatched: 7. The CDR3 contains 15 residues. Per germline, CDR1 MNHEY and CDR2 SMNVEV (reference sequence). DNA for the CDR3: TGTGCCAGCAGTTTAGCCAGGGGGCTATTAACTGAAGCTTTCTTT. Its translation: CASSLARGLLTEAFF.

This clone appeared a few times. This CDR3 is also generated by other DNA sequences in the sample. The chain has TRBV27 and TRBJ1-5, with D perhaps TRBD1 (6 bases). This CDR3 region has 14 residues. Looked up from germline, CDR1 is MNHEY and CDR2 is SMNVEV (reference sequence). Between the trimmed V and J ends, which lost 5 bases and 3 bases, there was a span of 11 bases. The DNA of the CDR3 is TGTGCCAGCAGTCTCAGGGACAACAATCAGCCCCAGCATTTT. As protein: CASSLRDNNQPQHF.

This chain uses TRBV6-4 with TRBJ2-1, with 7 bases fitting TRBD1. The CDR3 length is 15 residues. Germline CDR1 and CDR2: MRHNA and SNTAGT. V lost 3 bases and J lost 4; bases outside the gene matches: 6. The CDR3 coding sequence is TGTGCCAGCAGTGAAGGGGACAGCTCATACAATGAGCAGTTCTTC. Encoded protein: CASSEGDSSYNEQFF.

This clone was recorded a few times. The CDR3 DNA reads as TGTGCCAGCAGCGTAACGGGCCATCAGCCCCAGCATTTT. It codes for CASSVTGHQPQHF. V gene TRBV9 combines with J gene TRBJ1-5, with no clear D. Germline V gene lookup returns CDR1 SGDLS and CDR2 YYNGEE. This CDR3 region has 13 residues. V was clipped by 1 base and J by 5 bases, with 7 bases between them.

The V and J genes are TRBV5-1 and TRBJ2-7, with 9 bases identical to TRBD1. The trim removed 2 bases at V and 7 bases at J, leaving 7 bases unmatched. The CDR3 extends over 14 amino acids. CDR1 is SGHRS, CDR2 YFSETQ, per germline. The CDR3 nucleotides are TGCGCCAGCAGCTTCAAGGACAGGGGATATGAGCAGTACTTC. Translated, it gives CASSFKDRGYEQYF.

V gene TRBV11-1 combines with J gene TRBJ1-2; D call uncertain. The V gene's germline CDR1 is SGHAT and CDR2 FQDESV (reference sequence). V dropped 6 bases and J dropped 6 bases, with 11 bases sitting between them. CDR3 size: 12 residues. This CDR3 reads CASSRTPHGYTF. For the CDR3, the DNA is TGTGCCAGCAGTCGGACGCCCCATGGCTACACCTTC.